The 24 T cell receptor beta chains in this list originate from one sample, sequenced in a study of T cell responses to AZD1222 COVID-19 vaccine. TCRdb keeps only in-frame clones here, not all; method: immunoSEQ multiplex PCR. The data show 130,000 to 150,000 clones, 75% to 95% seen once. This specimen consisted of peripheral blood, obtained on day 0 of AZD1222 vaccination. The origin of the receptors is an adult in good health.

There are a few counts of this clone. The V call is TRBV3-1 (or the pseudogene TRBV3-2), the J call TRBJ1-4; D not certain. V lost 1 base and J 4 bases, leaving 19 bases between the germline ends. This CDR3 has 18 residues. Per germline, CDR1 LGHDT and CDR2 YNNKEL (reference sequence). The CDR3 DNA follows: TGTGCCAGCAGCCAAGGATGGAACTCCGTCAGATTTAATGAAAAACTGTTTTTT. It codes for CASSQGWNSVRFNEKLFF.

CDR3 region: CASSPGRGYGYTF. CDR3 coding DNA: TGTGCCAGCAGCCCCGGACGGGGCTATGGCTACACCTTC. V and J are TRBV3-1 (or the pseudogene TRBV3-2) and TRBJ1-2; D gene uncertain. Deletions cut 4 bases from V and 4 bases from J, with 10 bases between. CDR3 size: 13 residues. Germline V lookup: CDR1 LGHDT, CDR2 YNNKEL (reference sequence).

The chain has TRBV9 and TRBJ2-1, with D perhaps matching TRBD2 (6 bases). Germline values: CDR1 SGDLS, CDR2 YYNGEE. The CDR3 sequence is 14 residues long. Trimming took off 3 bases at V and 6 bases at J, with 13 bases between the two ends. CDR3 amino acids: CASSGGGLINEQFF. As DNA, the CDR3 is TGTGCCAGCAGCGGGGGAGGTTTAATCAATGAGCAGTTCTTC.

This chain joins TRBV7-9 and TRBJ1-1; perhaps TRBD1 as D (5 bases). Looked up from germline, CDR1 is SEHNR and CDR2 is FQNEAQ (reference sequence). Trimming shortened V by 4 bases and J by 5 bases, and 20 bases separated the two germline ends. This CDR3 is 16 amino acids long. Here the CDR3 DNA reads TGTGCCAGCAGCTCCCCGCGGGGGACTCCTGGGACTGAAGCTTTCTTT. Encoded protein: CASSSPRGTPGTEAFF.

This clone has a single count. The CDR3 spells CASSWEVGELFF. The CDR3 DNA follows: TGTGCCAGCAGCTGGGAGGTTGGGGAGCTGTTTTTT. The chain combines TRBV5-5 with TRBJ2-2; the D gene is possibly TRBD2 (6 bases). From germline, CDR1 is SGHKS and CDR2 YYEKEE (reference sequence). The CDR3 contains 12 residues. V was clipped by 3 bases and J by 8 bases, with 8 bases between them.

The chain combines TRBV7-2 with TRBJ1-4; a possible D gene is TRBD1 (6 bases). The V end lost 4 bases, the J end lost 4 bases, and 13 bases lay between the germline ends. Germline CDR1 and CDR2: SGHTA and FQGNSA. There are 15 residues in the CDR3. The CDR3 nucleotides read TGTGCCAGCAGCTGGGGTGACAGGTATAATGAAAAACTGTTTTTT. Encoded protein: CASSWGDRYNEKLFF.

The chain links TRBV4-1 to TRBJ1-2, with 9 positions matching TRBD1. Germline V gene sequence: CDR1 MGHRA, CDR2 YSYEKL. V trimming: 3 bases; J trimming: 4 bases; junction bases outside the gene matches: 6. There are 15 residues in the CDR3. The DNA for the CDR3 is TGCGCCAGCAGCCATCCCGGACAGGGGAGCTATGGCTACACCTTC. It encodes CASSHPGQGSYGYTF.

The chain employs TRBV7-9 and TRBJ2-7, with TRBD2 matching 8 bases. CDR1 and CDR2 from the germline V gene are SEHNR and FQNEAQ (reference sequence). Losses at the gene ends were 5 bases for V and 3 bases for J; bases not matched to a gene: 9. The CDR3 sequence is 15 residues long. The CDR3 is CASSPPGRGDYEQYF. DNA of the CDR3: TGTGCCAGCAGCCCGCCGGGGCGGGGGGACTACGAGCAGTACTTC. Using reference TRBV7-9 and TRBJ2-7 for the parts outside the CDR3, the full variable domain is DTGVSQNPRHKITKRGQNVTFRCDPISEHNRLYWYRQTLGQGPEFLTYFQNEAQLEKSRLLSDRFSAERPKGSFSTLEIQRTEQGDSAMYLCASSPPGRGDYEQYFGPGTRLTVT.

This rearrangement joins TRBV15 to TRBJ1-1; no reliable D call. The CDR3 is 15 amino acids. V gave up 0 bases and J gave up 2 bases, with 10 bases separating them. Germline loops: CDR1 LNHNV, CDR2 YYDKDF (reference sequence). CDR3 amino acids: CATSREVGFNTEAFF. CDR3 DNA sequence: TGTGCCACCAGCAGAGAGGTCGGTTTCAACACTGAAGCTTTCTTT.

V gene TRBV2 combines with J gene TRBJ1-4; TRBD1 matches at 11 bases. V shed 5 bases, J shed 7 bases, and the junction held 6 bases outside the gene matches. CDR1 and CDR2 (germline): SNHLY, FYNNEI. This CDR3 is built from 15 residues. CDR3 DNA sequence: TGTGCCAGCAGTCCCGGGGACAGGGGGAGTGAAAAACTGTTTTTT. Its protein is CASSPGDRGSEKLFF.

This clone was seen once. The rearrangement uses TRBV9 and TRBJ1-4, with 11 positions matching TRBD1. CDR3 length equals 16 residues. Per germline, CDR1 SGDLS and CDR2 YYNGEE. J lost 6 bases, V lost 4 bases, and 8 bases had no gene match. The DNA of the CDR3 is TGTGCCAGCAGCCCCGGGACAGGGGGGCAATATGAAAAACTGTTTTTT. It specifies CASSPGTGGQYEKLFF. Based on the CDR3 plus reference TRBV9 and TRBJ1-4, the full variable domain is DSGVTQTPKHLITATGQRVTLRCSPRSGDLSVYWYQQSLDQGLQFLIQYYNGEERAKGNILERFSAQQFPDLHSELNLSSLELGDSALYFCASSPGTGGQYEKLFFGSGTQLSVL.

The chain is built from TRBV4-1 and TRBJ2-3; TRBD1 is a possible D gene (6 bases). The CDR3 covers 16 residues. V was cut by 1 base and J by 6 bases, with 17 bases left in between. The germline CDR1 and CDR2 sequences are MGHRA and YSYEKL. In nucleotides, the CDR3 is TGCGCCAGCAGCCAAGGCCCCAGGGGTAGTCGGGATACGCAGTATTTT. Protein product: CASSQGPRGSRDTQYF.

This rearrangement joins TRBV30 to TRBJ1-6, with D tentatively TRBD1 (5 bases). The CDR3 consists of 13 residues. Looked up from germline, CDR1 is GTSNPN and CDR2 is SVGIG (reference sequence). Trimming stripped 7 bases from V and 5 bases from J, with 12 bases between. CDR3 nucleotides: TGTGCCTCCCAGGGTGGTAATAATTCACCCCTCCACTTT. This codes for CASQGGNNSPLHF.

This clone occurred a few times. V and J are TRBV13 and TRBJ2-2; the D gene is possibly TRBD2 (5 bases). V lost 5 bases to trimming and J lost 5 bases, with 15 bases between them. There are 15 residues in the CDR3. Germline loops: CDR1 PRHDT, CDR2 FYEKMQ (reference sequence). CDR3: CASSPGIRKTGELFF. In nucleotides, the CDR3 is TGTGCCAGCAGCCCCGGGATAAGGAAGACCGGGGAGCTGTTTTTT.

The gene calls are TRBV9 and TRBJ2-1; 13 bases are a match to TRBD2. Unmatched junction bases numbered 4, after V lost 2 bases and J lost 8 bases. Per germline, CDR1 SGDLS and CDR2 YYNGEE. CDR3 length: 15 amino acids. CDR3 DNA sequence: TGTGCCAGCAGCGTTACTAGCGGGGGGGCCGATGAGCAGTTCTTC. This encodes CASSVTSGGADEQFF.

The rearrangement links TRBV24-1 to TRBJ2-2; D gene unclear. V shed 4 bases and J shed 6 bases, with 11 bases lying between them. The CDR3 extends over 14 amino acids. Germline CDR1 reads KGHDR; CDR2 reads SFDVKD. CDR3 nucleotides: TGTGCCACCAGTGAACCCACATATGCCGGGGAGCTGTTTTTT. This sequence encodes CATSEPTYAGELFF.

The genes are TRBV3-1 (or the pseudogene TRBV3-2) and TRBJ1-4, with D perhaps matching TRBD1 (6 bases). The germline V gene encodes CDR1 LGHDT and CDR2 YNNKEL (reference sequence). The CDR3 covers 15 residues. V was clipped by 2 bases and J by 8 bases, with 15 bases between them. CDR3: CASSQKTGLLEKLFF. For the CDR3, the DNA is TGTGCCAGCAGCCAAAAAACAGGGCTATTGGAAAAACTGTTTTTT.

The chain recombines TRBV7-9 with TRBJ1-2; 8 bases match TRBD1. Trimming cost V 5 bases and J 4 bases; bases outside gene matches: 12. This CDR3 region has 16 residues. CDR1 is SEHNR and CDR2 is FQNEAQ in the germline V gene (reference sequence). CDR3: CASSRRGQGAIYGYTF. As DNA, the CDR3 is TGTGCCAGCAGCCGCCGAGGACAGGGTGCCATCTATGGCTACACCTTC.

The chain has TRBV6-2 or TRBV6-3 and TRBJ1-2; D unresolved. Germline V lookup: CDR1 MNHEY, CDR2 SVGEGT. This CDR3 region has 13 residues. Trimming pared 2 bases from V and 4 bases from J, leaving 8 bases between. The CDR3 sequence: CASSYKETYGYTF. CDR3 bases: TGTGCCAGCAGTTACAAGGAAACCTATGGCTACACCTTC.

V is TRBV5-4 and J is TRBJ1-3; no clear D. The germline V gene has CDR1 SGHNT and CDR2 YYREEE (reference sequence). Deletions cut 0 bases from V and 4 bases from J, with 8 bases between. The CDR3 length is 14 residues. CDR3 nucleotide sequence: TGTGCCAGCAGCTTGGGGGCTGACGGAAACACCATATATTTT. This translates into CASSLGADGNTIYF.

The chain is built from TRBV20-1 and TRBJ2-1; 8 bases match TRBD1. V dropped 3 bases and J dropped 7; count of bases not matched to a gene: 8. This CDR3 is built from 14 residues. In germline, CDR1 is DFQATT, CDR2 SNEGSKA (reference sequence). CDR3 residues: CSASPGQVKNEQFF. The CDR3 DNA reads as TGCAGTGCTAGTCCGGGACAGGTAAAAAATGAGCAGTTCTTC.

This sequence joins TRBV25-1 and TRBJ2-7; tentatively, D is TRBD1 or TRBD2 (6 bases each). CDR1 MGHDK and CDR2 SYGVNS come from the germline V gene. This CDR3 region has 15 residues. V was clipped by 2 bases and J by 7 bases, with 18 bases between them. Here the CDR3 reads CASSERGAARGEQYF. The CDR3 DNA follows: TGTGCCAGCAGTGAAAGGGGGGCAGCAAGGGGTGAGCAGTACTTC.

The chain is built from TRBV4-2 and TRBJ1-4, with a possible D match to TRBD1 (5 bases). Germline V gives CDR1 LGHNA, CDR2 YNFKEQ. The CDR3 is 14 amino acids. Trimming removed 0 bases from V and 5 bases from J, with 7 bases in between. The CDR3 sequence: CASSQEGRNEKLFF. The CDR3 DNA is TGTGCCAGCAGCCAAGAGGGGCGGAATGAAAAACTGTTTTTT.

CDR3 sequence reads: CASSLAGLAANEQYF. Here the CDR3 DNA reads TGTGCCAGCAGCTTAGCGGGACTAGCGGCCAACGAGCAGTACTTC. The chain is built from TRBV7-9 and TRBJ2-7; 11 bases are a match to TRBD2. The germline V gene has CDR1 SEHNR and CDR2 FQNEAQ (reference sequence). This CDR3 region has 15 residues. With V trimmed by 0 bases and J by 5 bases, 3 bases remained unmatched.